The T cell receptor beta chain under discussion was sequenced for a study of sequential checkpoint blockade in melanoma. Study-level background: Maintenance nivolumab came after either treatment sequence.

Germline loops: CDR1 SNHLY, CDR2 FYNNEI. The V end was cut by 1 base, the J end by 2 bases, with 9 bases between. This CDR3 has 14 amino acids. Assay used: immunoSEQ multiplex PCR; TCRdb lists only in-frame clones, some missing. The table includes some 14,000 clones, approximately 76% detected once. Treatment described: randomized to nivolumab then ipilimumab (arm A) or the reverse (arm B). DNA-damaging chemotherapy had not been given to any patient beforehand. PBMC sorting kept live CD3+CD8+ cells without CD19 or CD56. The sample was CD8+ T cells sorted from blood (inferred from file names), taken from a patient given nivolumab and ipilimumab in sequence. This sequence joins TRBV2 and TRBJ2-7, with D uncertain. The source is a human patient with melanoma. Some clones in this sample may be carry-over from other donors' samples. CDR3 region: CASSEEITAYEQYF. In nucleotides, the CDR3 is TGTGCCAGCAGTGAAGAGATAACAGCCTACGAGCAGTACTTC.